A selection of T cell receptor beta chains follows, all from one sample in a study of T cell repertoires in cytomegalovirus infection. Each CDR3 protein gets one entry after TCRdb re-called the reads with MiXCR. The profile shows about 680,000 distinct CDR3 sequences, roughly 24% of them singletons. Source material: CD8+ T cells from PBMCs. These receptors were collected from a human donor in good health (CMV status not recorded). Some clones in this sample may be carry-over from other donors' samples. Each CDR3 is given with its conserved first and last residue. A D gene is named only where the DNA matches it firmly. Not every row has a clone size; where given, it reads once, few, many or a size class.

j_gene | d_gene | v_gene | abundance | CDR3nt | CDR3aa
TRBJ1-4 | . | TRBV23-1 | . | TGCGCCAGCAGTCCGTGGACAGCACCCTATGGGGAAAAACTGTTTTTT | CASSPWTAPYGEKLFF
TRBJ2-7 | . | TRBV4-1 | . | TGCGCCAGCAGTATGGCCCCCGGGGGTTACGAGCAGTACTTC | CASSMAPGGYEQYF
TRBJ2-3 | . | TRBV29-1 | . | TGCAGCGCCCTGCGAGGGGCGAGAGAGCCCACAGATACGCAGTATTTT | CSALRGAREPTDTQYF
TRBJ2-2 | . | TRBV19 | . | TGTGCCAGTAGTATTTCACAGGGAGGCACCGGGGAGCTGTTTTTT | CASSISQGGTGELFF
TRBJ1-1 | TRBD1 | TRBV28 | few | TGTGCCAGCAGTTCTTTTTGGACAGGGTCAATACGGAGCACTGAAGCTTTCTTT | CASSSFWTGSIRSTEAFF
TRBJ2-5 | . | TRBV29-1 | few | TGCAGCGTTGAAGTGAGATGCTGGGGGCGTGGGTGCCAGTACTTC | CSVEVRCWGRGCQYF
TRBJ2-7 | TRBD1 | TRBV5-4 | few | TGTGCCAGCAGCTTGGATGACAGGGGGTTCTACGAGCAGTACTTC | CASSLDDRGFYEQYF
TRBJ2-5 | TRBD2 | TRBV13 | . | TGTGCCAGCAGCCCCTTAGCGGGGGGGCCTTCCGAGACCCAGTACTTC | CASSPLAGGPSETQYF
TRBJ2-1 | . | TRBV19 | . | TGTGCCAGTAGTATGGCGCAGGGCAATGAGCAGTTCTTC | CASSMAQGNEQFF
TRBJ2-7 | TRBD1 | TRBV19 | . | TGTGCCAGTAGTGCTGGACAGGGCCCCTCCTACGAGCAGTACTTC | CASSAGQGPSYEQYF
TRBJ2-1 | TRBD2 | TRBV7-6 | many | TGTGCCAGCAGCGCGAGCGGGGTAGTGGAGCAGTTCTTC | CASSASGVVEQFF
TRBJ1-2 | TRBD1 | TRBV10-3 | . | TGTGCCATCGGCCCGACAGGGGATGGCTACACCTTC | CAIGPTGDGYTF
TRBJ1-5 | TRBD1 | TRBV6-2/TRBV6-3 | few | TGTGCCAGCAGTTACCCAGACAGGGTTCAGCCCCAGCATTTT | CASSYPDRVQPQHF
TRBJ1-1 | . | TRBV6-2/TRBV6-3 | . | TGTGCCAGCAGCCTCCGGAGGCAGGGATCAACTGAAGCTTTCTTT | CASSLRRQGSTEAFF
TRBJ1-1 | . | TRBV6-2/TRBV6-3 | few | TGTGCCAGCGCATTTACCCCGGGACCGCCCGCCACTGAAGCTTTCTTT | CASAFTPGPPATEAFF
TRBJ1-2 | . | TRBV4-1 | few | TGCGCCAGCAGCCAAAACGCAGCGAGCAGGGCCTATGGCTACACCTTC | CASSQNAASRAYGYTF
TRBJ1-5 | TRBD1 | TRBV7-6 | many | TGTGCCAGCAGCCCAGGACAGGGCCATCAGCCCCAGCATTTT | CASSPGQGHQPQHF
TRBJ1-1 | . | TRBV19 | . | TGTGCCAGTAGTACCGACTCCTGGACAGTGAACACTGAAGCTTTCTTT | CASSTDSWTVNTEAFF
TRBJ2-5 | TRBD1 | TRBV6-5 | . | TGTGCCAGCAGTTACTCTGCAACAGGGGATGGAGAGACCCAGTACTTC | CASSYSATGDGETQYF
TRBJ2-1 | TRBD1 | TRBV29-1 | . | TGCAGCGCCCCCCAGACAGGGTCCCCCGCAGAGCAGTTCTTC | CSAPQTGSPAEQFF
TRBJ1-1 | . | TRBV14 | . | TGTGCCAGCAGCCACGAGGGAACTGAAGCTTTCTTT | CASSHEGTEAFF
TRBJ1-4 | . | TRBV28 | many | TGTGCCAGCAGTTCCAAACGGCTTGAGGAAAAACTGTTTTTT | CASSSKRLEEKLFF
TRBJ1-1 | . | TRBV4-1 | many | TGCGCCAGCAGCCCACCAGGGTACACTGAAGCTTTCTTT | CASSPPGYTEAFF
TRBJ2-5 | . | TRBV6-1 | many | TGTGCCAGCAAGGGGGGCAGCAAAGAGACCCAGTACTTC | CASKGGSKETQYF
TRBJ1-2 | TRBD1 | TRBV3-1 | . | TGTGCCAGCAGCCAAGGGACAGGGGGCTTGTATGGCTACACCTTC | CASSQGTGGLYGYTF
TRBJ2-1 | TRBD2 | TRBV7-6 | many | TGTGCCAGCAGCTATACCCCCGGGACTAGCGACGAGCAGTTCTTC | CASSYTPGTSDEQFF
TRBJ2-5 | . | TRBV6-5 | few | TGTGCCAGCTCCACCCTGGGGGGATTGGAGACCCAGTACTTC | CASSTLGGLETQYF
TRBJ1-1 | TRBD1 | TRBV4-3 | . | TGCGCCAGCAGCCAAGGCCTCACAGGGGCGGCTGAAGCTTTCTTT | CASSQGLTGAAEAFF
TRBJ2-2 | . | TRBV28 | . | TGTGCCAGCAGTTTTCAGGGAATTACCGGGGAGCTGTTTTTT | CASSFQGITGELFF
TRBJ2-1 | . | TRBV29-1 | . | TGCAGCGTTGTTCTAGGGACCCGGCGTTACAATGAGCAGTTCTTC | CSVVLGTRRYNEQFF
TRBJ1-1 | . | TRBV25-1 | many | TGTGCCAGCATCCGGGACACTGAAGCTTTCTTT | CASIRDTEAFF
TRBJ2-2 | . | TRBV10-2 | few | TGCGCCAGTTACGGAAGGAGCGGGGAGCTGTTTTTT | CASYGRSGELFF
TRBJ2-1 | TRBD1 | TRBV7-6 | few | TGTGCCAGCAGCCCCAGCCGGGACAGGGGGCTCAATGAGCAGTTCTTC | CASSPSRDRGLNEQFF
TRBJ2-2 | TRBD1 | TRBV20-1 | few | TGCAGTGCTTGGGACAGGCAGTTCGCCGGGGAGCTGTTTTTT | CSAWDRQFAGELFF
TRBJ2-3 | TRBD2 | TRBV10-3 | . | TGTGCCATCAGGGTCCCCGGGACTAGCGGGGCGGATACGCAGTATTTT | CAIRVPGTSGADTQYF
TRBJ1-1 | . | TRBV12-3/TRBV12-4 | . | TGTGCCAGCAGCCCAGGGTGGGGAGCTTTCTTT | CASSPGWGAFF
TRBJ1-5 | . | TRBV7-2 | many | TGTGCCAGCAGCTCCTCCATGAATCAGCCCCAGCATTTT | CASSSSMNQPQHF
TRBJ2-5 | . | TRBV10-3 | . | TGTGCCATCAGTGAGGGGAGGAAAGAGACCCAGTACTTC | CAISEGRKETQYF
TRBJ2-1 | . | TRBV7-6 | many | TGTGCCAGCAGCCGTATGCCCTACAATGAGCAGTTCTTC | CASSRMPYNEQFF
TRBJ2-4 | TRBD1 | TRBV7-2 | many | TGTGCCAGCAGCTTGGACGGACAGGGTTTACTAGCCAAAAACATTCAGTACTTC | CASSLDGQGLLAKNIQYF
TRBJ2-2 | . | TRBV6-1 | few | TGTGCCACCCCGGGAAGAAACACCGGGGAGCTGTTTTTT | CATPGRNTGELFF
TRBJ1-1 | . | TRBV7-9 | few | TGTGCCAGCAGCTTGTCAGGGCGTGAAGCTTTCTTT | CASSLSGREAFF
TRBJ1-2 | . | TRBV7-8 | many | TGTGCCAGCAGCTTTTCCCTCCGGGGGGCTGGTGGCTACACCTTC | CASSFSLRGAGGYTF
TRBJ1-2 | . | TRBV6-5 | . | TGTGCCAGCAGTTACTACCAGGGCGGGCGTGGCTACACCTTC | CASSYYQGGRGYTF
TRBJ2-2 | TRBD2 | TRBV20-1 | . | TGCAGTGCTAGACCGGGGACTAGCATCGACACCGGGGAGCTGTTTTTT | CSARPGTSIDTGELFF